The source of this TCR beta chain is a study of vaccination effects on CD4 cells after COVID-19. Study-wide results and caveats: Marked clonal contraction of both clone types appeared late after vaccination. The study got few convalescent patients and did not collect any early post-infection timepoints.

The data were produced by immunoSEQ multiplex PCR, yet TCRdb's version contains in-frame clones alone and is incomplete. This sample has tens of thousands of clones, with about 78% found just once. V was pared by 3 bases and J by 7 bases, with 13 bases of the junction left unmatched. The CDR3 covers 17 residues. Germline V gene data show CDR1 as SGHNT and CDR2 as YYREEE (reference sequence). As to this clone: Its antigen is unknown.

Before sequencing took place, the ViraFEST assay used viral peptide pools to expand antigen-specific CD4+ T cells. When around 10 days of culture had elapsed, CD4+ T cells were isolated. SARS-CoV-2 infection was confirmed by PCR in the person between March and December 2020. The material sequenced was CD4+ T cells from PBMCs cultured with HCoV-NL63 spike peptides, taken before COVID-19 vaccination. This chain uses TRBV5-4 with TRBJ2-1, with 10 positions matching TRBD2. This sequence originates from a human donor who had a prior SARS-CoV-2 infection. DNA of the CDR3: TGTGCCAGCAGCTCGCGTGCTATGAGCGGGGGGGGGAATGAGCAGTTCTTC. Residues: CASSSRAMSGGGNEQFF.